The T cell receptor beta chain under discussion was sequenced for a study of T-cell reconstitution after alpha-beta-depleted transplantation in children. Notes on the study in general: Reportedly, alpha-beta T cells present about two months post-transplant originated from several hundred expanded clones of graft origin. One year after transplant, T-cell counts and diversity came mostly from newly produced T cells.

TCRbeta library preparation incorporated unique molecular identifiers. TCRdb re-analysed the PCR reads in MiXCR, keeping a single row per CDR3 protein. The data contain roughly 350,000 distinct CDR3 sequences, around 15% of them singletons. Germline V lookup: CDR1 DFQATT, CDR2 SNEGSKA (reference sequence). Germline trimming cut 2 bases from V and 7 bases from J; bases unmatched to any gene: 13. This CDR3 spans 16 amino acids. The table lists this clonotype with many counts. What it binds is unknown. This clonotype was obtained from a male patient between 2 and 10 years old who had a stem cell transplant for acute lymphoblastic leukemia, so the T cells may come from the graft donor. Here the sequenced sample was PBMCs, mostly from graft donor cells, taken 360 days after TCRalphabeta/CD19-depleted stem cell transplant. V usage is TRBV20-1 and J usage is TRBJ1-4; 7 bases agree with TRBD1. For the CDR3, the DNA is TGCAGTGCTAGACCCTTAGGGACAGAGTGGAGTGAAAAACTGTTTTTT. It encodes CSARPLGTEWSEKLFF.